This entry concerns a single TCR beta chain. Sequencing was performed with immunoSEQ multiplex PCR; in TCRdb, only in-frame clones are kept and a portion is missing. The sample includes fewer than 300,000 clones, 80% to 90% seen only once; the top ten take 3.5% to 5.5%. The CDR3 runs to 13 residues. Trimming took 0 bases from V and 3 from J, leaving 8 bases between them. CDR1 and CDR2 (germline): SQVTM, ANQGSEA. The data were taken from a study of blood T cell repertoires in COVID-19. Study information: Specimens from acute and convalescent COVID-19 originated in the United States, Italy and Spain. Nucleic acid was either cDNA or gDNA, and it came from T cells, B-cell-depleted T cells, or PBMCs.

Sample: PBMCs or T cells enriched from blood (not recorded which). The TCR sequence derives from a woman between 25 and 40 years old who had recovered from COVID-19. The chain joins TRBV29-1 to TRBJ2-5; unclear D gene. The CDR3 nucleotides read TGCAGCGTTGAAGATCTGACAAAAGAGACCCAGTACTTC. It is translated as CSVEDLTKETQYF.